This T cell receptor beta chain was sequenced during a study of blood T cell repertoires in COVID-19. Whole-study context: Samples representing acute and convalescent COVID-19 were sourced from the United States, Italy and Spain. T cells, B-cell-depleted T cells, or PBMCs supplied cDNA or gDNA.

Authors' methods: Amplification from reference gene primers served as the basis for estimated nucleated cell counts. Measured with immunoSEQ multiplex PCR; TCRdb has only the in-frame clones, and not every one. V, J and clone size are those of that table, while D and trimming were read from the DNA. Found here are over 150,000 clones, under 85% of them singletons; the top ten hold around 2.8%. This receptor was obtained from a man between 65 and 80 years old with acute or convalescent COVID-19. The sample taken for sequencing was peripheral blood.

CDR3 region: CASSVGGENTGELFF. CDR3 DNA sequence: TGTGCCAGCAGCGTAGGAGGTGAGAACACCGGGGAGCTGTTTTTT. This chain uses TRBV9 with TRBJ2-2; D is unresolved. Germline V gives CDR1 SGDLS, CDR2 YYNGEE. The CDR3 is made up of 15 amino acids. Trimming removed 0 bases from V and 1 base from J, with 7 bases in between.